This record covers a single T cell receptor (beta chain). RNA was extracted with the RNeasy kit, and a quantity of roughly 0.45 to 1 ug was reverse transcribed using random hexamers. TCRdb reprocessed the immunoSEQ multiplex PCR reads with MiXCR, giving one entry per CDR3 protein. The sample consists of 110,000 or so distinct CDR3 sequences, roughly 93% of them appearing once. The data were taken from a study of CD8 T cells in Susac syndrome. This CDR3 comprises 16 residues. V lost 3 bases, J lost 5 bases, and 5 bases stayed unmatched. Germline V CDR1 and CDR2: SGDLS, YYNGEE. The sequenced sample consisted of CD4+ T cells from PBMCs. The V and J genes are TRBV9 and TRBJ2-2, with TRBD2 identical over 12 bases. This clonotype originated in a human donor with multiple sclerosis. Here the CDR3 reads CASSAIGLAGTGELFF. CDR3 bases: TGTGCCAGCAGCGCAATAGGACTAGCGGGGACCGGGGAGCTGTTTTTT.